The clone carrying this T cell receptor beta chain was observed many times. Its specificity is unknown. These data are taken from a study of T-cell reconstitution after alpha-beta-depleted transplantation in children. Study-level points and caveats: T-cell numbers and diversity one year post-transplant derived largely from freshly generated T cells. Reportedly, roughly two months post-transplant, alpha-beta T cells arose from several hundred expanded graft clones.

The germline CDR1 and CDR2 sequences are SGHKS and YYEKEE (reference sequence). Trimming left V 1 base short and J 4 bases short, with 12 bases between. This CDR3 contains 15 residues. Unique molecular identifiers tagged the TCRbeta library. TCRdb re-analysed the PCR reads in MiXCR, keeping a single row per CDR3 protein. Of 210,000 or so distinct CDR3 sequences in the sample, around 9.9% were seen once. The sample here was PBMCs, taken before TCRalphabeta/CD19-depleted stem cell transplant. The chain couples TRBV5-5 to TRBJ1-3, with no clear D. This TCR derives from a child younger than two with acute myeloid leukemia, due to receive a stem cell transplant. CDR3 nucleotides: TGTGCCAGCAGCTTGCACTCGGCGCTGGGAAACACCATATATTTT. Translated, it gives CASSLHSALGNTIYF.